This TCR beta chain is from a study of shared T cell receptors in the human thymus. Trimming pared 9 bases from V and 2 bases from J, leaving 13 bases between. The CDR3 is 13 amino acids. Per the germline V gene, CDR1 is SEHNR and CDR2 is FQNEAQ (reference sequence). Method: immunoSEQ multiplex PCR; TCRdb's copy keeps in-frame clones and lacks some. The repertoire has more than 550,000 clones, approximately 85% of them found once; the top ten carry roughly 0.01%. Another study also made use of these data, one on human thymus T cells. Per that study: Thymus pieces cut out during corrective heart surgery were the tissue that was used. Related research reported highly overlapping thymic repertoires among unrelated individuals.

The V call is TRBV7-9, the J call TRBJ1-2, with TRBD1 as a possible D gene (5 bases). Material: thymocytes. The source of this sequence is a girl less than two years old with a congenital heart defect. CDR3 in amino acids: CASAGNPNYGYTF. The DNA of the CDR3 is TGTGCCAGTGCAGGGAACCCGAACTATGGCTACACCTTC. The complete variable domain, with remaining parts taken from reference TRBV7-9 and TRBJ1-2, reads DTGVSQNPRHKITKRGQNVTFRCDPISEHNRLYWYRQTLGQGPEFLTYFQNEAQLEKSRLLSDRFSAERPKGSFSTLEIQRTEQGDSAMYLCASAGNPNYGYTFGSGTRLTVV.